This entry is about one T cell receptor (beta chain). This clone showed up just a few times. What antigen it recognizes has not been identified. Nothing much larger sits one base from this clone, and base qualities are not available. Separate from the approximately 700-subject first cohort, the validation cohort of about 120 subjects was the group to which the donors belonged. This sample is drawn from a study of cytomegalovirus exposure and HLA in healthy donors (dated by TCRdb to 2017 to 2019). Regarding the research as a whole: The 500 to 700 repertoires of the first cohort and the roughly 110 validation repertoires were produced on the same platform, according to a later analysis. In addition to the first cohort of 666 subjects, a separate validation cohort of 120 different subjects was used. High-throughput TCR immunosequencing, statistical association of individual TCRs with disease status, and machine learning were combined to predict cytomegalovirus infection status. The study aimed to test whether signatures of past pathogen exposure could be identified by cataloging public T cell receptors.

From the cysteine up to the phenylalanine, the CDR3 has a length of 18 residues. Solely the CDR3 DNA is kept, with 54 bases framed from the first base. The germline V gene provides CDR1 SGHRS and CDR2 YFSETQ. V is pruned by 3 bases and J by 0 bases, leaving 6 bases of the junction without a gene match. Study-level results and caveats: The classifier was reported to diagnose cytomegalovirus status with high specificity and sensitivity in both the original cohort and the validation cohort. Of the cluster scores, around 95% were above 0 in a later analysis, which found that TCRs clustered in the first cohort also tended to co-occur in the roughly 130 validation repertoires. The validation cohort had no HLA typing available for a later analysis, so co-occurrence within that cohort was assessed over all 130 or so repertoires. The authors suggested that the approach could potentially be extended to other disease states and immunological phenotypes. The study listed 150 to 200 TCR beta chains as associated with cytomegalovirus. A few of the identified cytomegalovirus-associated TCR beta chains were confirmed in vitro to be specific for cytomegalovirus antigens. While some public TCRs were present in many individuals, most TCR sequences turned up only very rarely across donors.

Libraries were prepared through the immunoSEQ multiplex PCR assay. As for how the authors treated the data: A statistical classification framework was developed to diagnose cytomegalovirus status using the catalog of TCR beta chain sequences. TCRdb took over this immuneACCESS table, retaining in-frame rearrangements with V and J assigned. Such tables are incomplete; in checked studies, under half of the missing clones stem from an unresolved V gene, and the remainder is unexplained. D and trimming come from the DNA, and the V and J calls and clone size come from that table. This sample holds about 98,000 clones; 70% to 90% were observed only once. The ten largest clonotypes hold approximately 4% of the sample.

The sample was PBMCs. The TCR was taken from a woman in her twenties or thirties in good health and CMV-seronegative. Recombination connected TRBV5-1 to TRBJ2-1; 13 bases in between match TRBD2. The DNA reads TGCGCCAGCAGCTCAGGGACTAGCGGGAAGAGCTCCTACAATGAGCAGTTCTTC. It codes for CASSSGTSGKSSYNEQFF. With all but the CDR3 taken from the reference TRBV5-1 and TRBJ2-1 genes, the full variable domain is: KAGVTQTPRYLIKTRGQQVTLSCSPISGHRSVSWYQQTPGQGLQFLFEYFSETQRNKGNFPGRFSGRQFSNSRSEMNVSTLELGDSALYLCASSSGTSGKSSYNEQFFGPGTRLTVL.